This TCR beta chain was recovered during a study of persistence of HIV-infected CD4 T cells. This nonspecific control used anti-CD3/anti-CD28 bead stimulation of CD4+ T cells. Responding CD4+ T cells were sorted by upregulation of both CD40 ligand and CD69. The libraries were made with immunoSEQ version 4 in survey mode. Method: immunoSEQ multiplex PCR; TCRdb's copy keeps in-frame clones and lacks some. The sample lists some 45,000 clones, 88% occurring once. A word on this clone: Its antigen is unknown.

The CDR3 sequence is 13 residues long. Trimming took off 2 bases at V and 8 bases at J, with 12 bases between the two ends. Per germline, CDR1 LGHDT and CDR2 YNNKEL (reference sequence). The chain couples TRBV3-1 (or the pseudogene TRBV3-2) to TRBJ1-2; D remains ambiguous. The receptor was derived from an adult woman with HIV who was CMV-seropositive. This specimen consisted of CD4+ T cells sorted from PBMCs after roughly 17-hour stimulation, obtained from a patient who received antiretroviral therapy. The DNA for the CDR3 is TGTGCCAGCAGCCAACCGGGTCCCGGGGGCTACACCTTC. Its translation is CASSQPGPGGYTF.